What follows describes a single TCR beta chain. Antigen specificity is unknown. These data come from a study of beta chain features in type 1 diabetes. Study-level points and caveats: cDNA-based reads could over-represent cells with high TCR expression.

With 8 bases clipped from V and 4 bases from J, the junction kept 6 bases outside the gene matches. Germline V gene data show CDR1 as SQVTM and CDR2 as ANQGSEA. The CDR3 length is 13 residues. Expressed TCRB transcripts were sequenced after all isolated RNA was converted to cDNA. The method was immunoSEQ multiplex PCR; TCRdb's version includes in-frame clones alone and lacks a portion of them. The sample consists of 200,000 to 250,000 clones, under 70% of them appearing once. Sequencing input: naive CD4+ T cells from blood. The rearrangement uses TRBV29-1 and TRBJ2-1; 9 bases are a match to TRBD1. This sequence was found in a man aged 25 to 40 in good health. CDR3 loop: CSLEQGAYNEQFF. The CDR3 nucleotides read TGCAGCCTAGAACAGGGGGCTTACAATGAGCAGTTCTTC.